This T cell receptor beta chain was captured in a study of blood T cell repertoires in COVID-19. Germline V CDR1 and CDR2: LNHDA, SQIVND (reference sequence). CDR3 length: 13 residues. Trimming shortened V by 4 bases and J by 5 bases, and 9 bases separated the two germline ends. In the original processing: Amplification of reference gene primers was used by the study to estimate nucleated cell counts. Only in-frame clones appear in the TCRdb table, and some are missing; sequencing was by immunoSEQ multiplex PCR. That table gives V, J and clone size, and the DNA gave D and trimming. This sample has about 390,000 clones, with more than 70% found just once.

This TCR derives from a woman aged 55-69 years with COVID-19, enrolled during active disease. Material: peripheral blood. This sequence joins TRBV19 and TRBJ1-5; D call uncertain. The DNA of the CDR3 is TGTGCCAGTAGTACGACACCTTATCAGCCCCAGCATTTT. This translates into CASSTTPYQPQHF. The entire variable domain, with the rest obtained from reference TRBV19 and TRBJ1-5, is as follows: DGGITQSPKYLFRKEGQNVTLSCEQNLNHDAMYWYRQDPGQGLRLIYYSQIVNDFQKGDIAEGYSVSREKKESFPLTVTSAQKNPTAFYLCASSTTPYQPQHFGDGTRLSIL.